The next 12 T cell receptor beta chains were all read from a single sample in a study of T cells expressing NK-cell markers. With the 5' RACE reads reprocessed, TCRdb shows one record per CDR3 protein and no DNA. The sample data list about 550,000 distinct CDR3 sequences. The material sequenced was blood T cells: a sorted CD56 or NKG2C T cell subset, CD4+ or CD8+ T cells, or bulk PBMC T cells (not recorded which). These receptors were collected from a man aged 18-30 years in good health.

The chain joins TRBV5-1 to TRBJ2-2; checking the TCRdb D call of TRBD2 is not possible without DNA. The CDR3 runs to 16 residues. CDR1 is SGHRS and CDR2 is YFSETQ in the germline V gene. This CDR3 reads CASSSGVLIPSGELFF.

The V call is TRBV7-2, the J call TRBJ2-1; there is no DNA to check the TCRdb D call of TRBD1. The length of the CDR3 is 14 residues. Germline V gene sequence: CDR1 SGHTA, CDR2 FQGNSA. The CDR3 protein is CASRLEVGRDEQFF.

The rearrangement links TRBV7-2 to TRBJ1-5; lacking DNA, the TRBD1 call made by TCRdb goes unchecked. CDR1 SGHTA and CDR2 FQGNSA come from the germline V gene. This CDR3 comprises 17 residues. The CDR3 sequence: CASSPFRWGSSNQPQHF.

The chain employs TRBV28 and TRBJ1-5. Germline loops: CDR1 MDHEN, CDR2 SYDVKM. This CDR3 is 15 amino acids long. CDR3 region: CASSRLSSGHQPQHF.

This rearrangement joins TRBV12-3 or TRBV12-4 to TRBJ1-1; the TCRdb call, TRBD1, lacks DNA for checking. CDR3 length: 15 residues. CDR3 sequence reads: CASSSFVTGNTEAFF.

The chain has TRBV24-1 and TRBJ2-2; as DNA is missing, the TRBD1 call by TCRdb cannot be tested. The CDR3 is 15 residues long. The germline V gene encodes CDR1 KGHDR and CDR2 SFDVKD. Here the CDR3 reads CATNEGQGTTGELFF.

The chain has TRBV5-1 and TRBJ2-1; TCRdb's D call, TRBD2, is unchecked because there is no DNA. The CDR3 totals 15 residues. Germline loops: CDR1 SGHRS, CDR2 YFSETQ. The CDR3 protein is CASRTWGTNDNEQFF.

V and J are TRBV5-1 and TRBJ2-5; TCRdb indicates TRBD1, and absent DNA this call remains unverified. The germline V gene has CDR1 SGHRS and CDR2 YFSETQ. CDR3 size: 14 residues. CDR3 loop: CASSAGSWQETQYF.

The chain uses TRBV5-1 and TRBJ2-1; the TRBD1 assignment by TCRdb is unverifiable without DNA. Germline V gene sequence: CDR1 SGHRS, CDR2 YFSETQ. CDR3 size: 14 residues. CDR3 region: CASSGQGAGVEQFF.

The V call is TRBV4-2, the J call TRBJ2-7; lacking DNA, the TRBD2 call made by TCRdb goes unchecked. Germline assignment: CDR1 LGHNA and CDR2 YNFKEQ. The CDR3 consists of 16 residues. The chain's CDR3 is CASSQDWASGIHEQYF.

This chain links TRBV29-1 with TRBJ2-1; absent DNA, TCRdb's TRBD1 call cannot be checked. This CDR3 has 15 residues. CDR1 and CDR2 (germline): SQVTM, ANQGSEA. CDR3 residues: CSVLGQTGNNNEQFF.

This chain uses TRBV29-1 with TRBJ2-1; the D call from TCRdb, TRBD2, cannot be confirmed without DNA. This CDR3 has 16 residues. Per the germline V gene, CDR1 is SQVTM and CDR2 is ANQGSEA. Here the CDR3 reads CSVESQWREGYNEQFF.